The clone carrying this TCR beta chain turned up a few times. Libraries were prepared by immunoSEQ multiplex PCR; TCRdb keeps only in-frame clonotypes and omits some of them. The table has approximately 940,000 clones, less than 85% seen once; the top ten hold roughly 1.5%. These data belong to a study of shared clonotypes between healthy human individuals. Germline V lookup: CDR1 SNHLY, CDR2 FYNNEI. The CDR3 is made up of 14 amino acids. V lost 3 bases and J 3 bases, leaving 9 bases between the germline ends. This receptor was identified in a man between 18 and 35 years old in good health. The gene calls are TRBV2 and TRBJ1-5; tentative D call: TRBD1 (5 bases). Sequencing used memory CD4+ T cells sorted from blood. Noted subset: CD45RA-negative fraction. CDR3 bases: TGTGCCAGCAGTGAGTCGGGGGACAATCAGCCCCAGCATTTT. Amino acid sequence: CASSESGDNQPQHF.